This entry lists 12 T cell receptor beta chains sequenced from one sample in a study of blood T cells in healthy people across ages. Then a second PCR, running roughly 6 to 11 cycles, was carried out with a sample-barcoded 5' primer and a J-beta primer mix. A single record per CDR3 protein comes from TCRdb applying MiXCR to the 5' RACE reads. The top ten hold more than 20% of the sample, which has 1.8 million or so distinct CDR3 sequences, roughly 43% seen once. The source material was blood. The receptors originated from a human donor in good health.

As concerns this clonotype: Germline and junction disagree at one end, which may indicate a read error. V usage is TRBV20-1 and J usage is TRBJ2-5, with TRBD2 as a possible D gene (6 bases). The J call could be wrong; TRBJ2-7 is a better fit for the DNA end. This CDR3 contains 16 residues. In germline, CDR1 is DFQATT, CDR2 SNEGSKA (reference sequence). CDR3 sequence reads: CSAGELVLRGENEQYF. The CDR3 DNA follows: TGCAGTGCTGGAGAGTTGGTTTTGCGGGGAGAAAACGAGCAGTACTTC.

The sample holds many counts of this clonotype. The chain couples TRBV29-1 to TRBJ2-1, with D tentatively TRBD1 (6 bases). Germline V gene sequence: CDR1 SQVTM, CDR2 ANQGSEA. This CDR3 comprises 12 residues. Trimming left V 3 bases short and J 7 bases short, with 10 bases between. The CDR3 region is CSVDQGNNEQFF. The CDR3 DNA sequence: TGCAGCGTTGACCAGGGGAATAATGAGCAGTTCTTC.

This clonotype turned up a few times. This chain links TRBV7-2 with TRBJ1-1; the D gene is possibly TRBD1 (5 bases). The germline V gene encodes CDR1 SGHTA and CDR2 FQGNSA. V was shortened by 4 bases and J by 1 base, with 10 bases between the two germline ends. This CDR3 region has 14 residues. CDR3 residues: CASSSTRGNTEAFF. The CDR3, as DNA: TGTGCCAGCAGCTCTACTAGGGGGAACACTGAAGCTTTCTTT. Full variable domain (rest looked up from reference TRBV7-2 and TRBJ1-1): GAGVSQSPSNKVTEKGKDVELRCDPISGHTALYWYRQSLGQGLEFLIYFQGNSAPDKSGLPSDRFSAERTGGSVSTLTIQRTQQEDSAVYLCASSSTRGNTEAFFGQGTRLTVV.

In its sample, this clonotype was seen a few times. J is TRBJ1-2 and V is TRBV7-9, with D hard to call. CDR1 and CDR2 (germline): SEHNR, FQNEAQ (reference sequence). The germline V and J ends were trimmed by 0 bases and 9 bases, with 11 bases remaining between them. The CDR3 length is 13 residues. CDR3 sequence: CASSLALGGSYTF. The CDR3 nucleotides are TGTGCCAGCAGCTTAGCGCTTGGCGGGAGCTACACCTTC.

Remarks on this clonotype: Relative to the germline gene, one junction end is altered; a read error may explain this. This chain joins TRBV6-5 and TRBJ1-2; D not certain. Germline CDR1 is MNHEY and CDR2 is SVGAGI. The CDR3 has 15 amino acids. The CDR3 sequence is CANSPGTGSLYGYTF. CDR3 sequence (DNA): TGTGCCAACAGTCCGGGCACGGGGTCACTCTATGGCTACACCTTC.

The sample holds a few counts of this clonotype. The J gene is TRBJ2-1, the V gene TRBV29-1; the match to TRBD2 covers 7 bases. CDR3 length: 14 amino acids. CDR1 is SQVTM, CDR2 ANQGSEA, per germline. Trimming cost V 6 bases and J 3 bases; bases outside gene matches: 8. CDR3 in amino acids: CSVVGLDVYNEQFF. The CDR3 DNA follows: TGCAGCGTCGTAGGACTAGACGTCTACAATGAGCAGTTCTTC.

This chain joins TRBV20-1 and TRBJ1-1; D gene ambiguous. The CDR3 extends over 13 amino acids. Trimming stripped 2 bases from V and 6 bases from J, with 13 bases between. The V gene's germline CDR1 is DFQATT and CDR2 SNEGSKA (reference sequence). The CDR3 protein is CSARRAGTPEAFF. CDR3 nucleotides: TGCAGTGCTAGAAGAGCCGGAACCCCTGAAGCTTTCTTT.

The chain carries TRBV6-4 and TRBJ2-1; unclear D gene. Germline CDR1 reads MRHNA; CDR2 reads SNTAGT. V dropped 2 bases and J dropped 4 bases, with 12 bases sitting between them. This CDR3 contains 15 residues. This CDR3 reads CASSDVPGGYNEQFF. For the CDR3, the DNA is TGTGCCAGCAGTGACGTTCCAGGTGGATACAATGAGCAGTTCTTC.

This clonotype appeared many times. V is TRBV20-1 and J is TRBJ1-1; no firm D call. The germline V gene has CDR1 DFQATT and CDR2 SNEGSKA (reference sequence). The CDR3 extends over 13 amino acids. V was trimmed by 5 bases and J by 1 base, leaving 11 bases between them. Here the CDR3 DNA reads TGCAGTGCTCCCCTAGACGAGAACACTGAAGCTTTCTTT. This codes for CSAPLDENTEAFF.

In its sample, this clonotype was seen a few times. The chain recombines TRBV9 with TRBJ2-7, with 7 bases fitting TRBD1. CDR3 length: 14 amino acids. The germline V gene has CDR1 SGDLS and CDR2 YYNGEE. V dropped 0 bases and J dropped 7; count of bases not matched to a gene: 7. The CDR3 DNA follows: TGTGCCAGCAGCGTAGGAGGGACAGTAAATGAGCAGTACTTC. Translated: CASSVGGTVNEQYF.

The CDR3 protein is CASSGYDRANYGYTF. The CDR3 DNA reads as TGTGCCAGTAGTGGTTACGACAGGGCGAACTATGGCTACACCTTC. V usage is TRBV19 and J usage is TRBJ1-2; TRBD1 aligns across 7 bases. With V trimmed by 5 bases and J by 2 bases, 8 bases remained unmatched. CDR3 size: 15 residues. CDR1 is LNHDA and CDR2 is SQIVND in the germline V gene (reference sequence).

The CDR3 DNA reads as TGCAGCGTTACCTTAGTGGGTTACGAGCAGTTCTTC. Protein: CSVTLVGYEQFF. V gene TRBV29-1 combines with J gene TRBJ2-1; D ambiguous. The CDR3 spans 12 residues. Trimming took 5 bases from V and 10 from J, leaving 15 bases between them. Germline V gene lookup returns CDR1 SQVTM and CDR2 ANQGSEA.